What follows is one T cell receptor (beta chain) and its context. This record belongs to a study of blood T cell repertoires in COVID-19. The data were produced by immunoSEQ multiplex PCR, yet TCRdb's version contains in-frame clones alone and is incomplete. This sample carries a few hundred thousand clones, about 89% of them seen once, and the ten largest clones take around 10%. From germline, CDR1 is GTSNPN and CDR2 SVGIG (reference sequence). The CDR3 runs to 15 residues. J lost 5 bases, V lost 2 bases, and 12 bases had no gene match. The specimen was peripheral blood. The receptor's source is a man aged 40-49 years who had recovered from COVID-19. This rearrangement joins TRBV30 to TRBJ2-7; 7 bases match TRBD1. Here the CDR3 reads CAWSRGGAGIDEQYF. The DNA of the CDR3 is TGTGCCTGGAGTCGAGGGGGCGCCGGGATCGACGAGCAGTACTTC.